This T cell receptor (beta chain) was sequenced during a study of blood T cells in healthy people across ages. The V gene lost 3 bases and the J gene lost 5 bases, with 9 bases spanning the gap. The CDR3 consists of 13 residues. CDR1 is SGHDT, CDR2 YYEEEE, per germline. Extractions gave at least 6 micrograms of total RNA per sample. A sample-barcoded 5' primer and a J-beta primer mix were used in a second PCR of roughly 7 to 11 cycles. Each CDR3 protein is one row after TCRdb ran MiXCR on the 5' RACE reads. The profile shows 1.2 million to 1.5 million distinct CDR3 sequences, around two fifths of them singletons.

The sequencing input was blood. The receptor was derived from a young woman in good health. The V gene is TRBV5-6, the J gene TRBJ2-1; D is uncertain. The DNA for the CDR3 is TGTGCCAGCAGCTACCCGGCGGACAATGAGCAGTTCTTC. It yields the protein CASSYPADNEQFF.